The next 21 T cell receptor beta chains were all read from a single sample in a study of breast tumors, draining lymph nodes, adjacent tissues. TCRdb recomputed calls from the multiplex PCR reads with MiXCR, one row per CDR3 protein. This table has several thousand distinct CDR3 sequences, around 40% appearing once. The specimen sequenced was tumor-adjacent breast tissue. Source of these receptors: a female donor with breast cancer. Some clones in this sample may be carry-over from other donors' samples.

At least ten counts were recorded for this clonotype. The chain is built from TRBV20-1 and TRBJ1-5; tentatively, D is TRBD1 (5 bases). V shed 5 bases and J shed 11 bases, with 22 bases lying between them. From germline, CDR1 is DFQATT and CDR2 SNEGSKA (reference sequence). CDR3 size: 14 residues. The CDR3 DNA reads TGCAGTGCTTGGGACCGCGTCTGGGGGGAAGCCCAGCATTTT. This sequence encodes CSAWDRVWGEAQHF.

This clonotype counts as medium-sized. V is TRBV20-1 and J is TRBJ2-5; D remains unclear. Trimming left V 3 bases short and J 5 bases short, with 13 bases between. The CDR3 length is 13 residues. Germline values: CDR1 DFQATT, CDR2 SNEGSKA (reference sequence). CDR3 loop: CSASLQTLETQYF. Written as DNA, the CDR3 is TGCAGTGCTAGTTTGCAGACCCTCGAGACCCAGTACTTC.

This clonotype was recorded many times. This chain uses TRBV27 with TRBJ1-5; D is uncertain. V was trimmed by 8 bases and J by 6 bases, leaving 14 bases between them. Germline V gives CDR1 MNHEY, CDR2 SMNVEV (reference sequence). This CDR3 region has 13 residues. The CDR3 DNA follows: TGTGCCAGCGCTACCCAGGAGGGTCAGCCCCAGCATTTT. It specifies CASATQEGQPQHF.

The chain has TRBV19 and TRBJ2-2; 10 bases fit TRBD2. J lost 4 bases, V lost 7 bases, and 6 bases had no gene match. Per germline, CDR1 LNHDA and CDR2 SQIVND (reference sequence). CDR3 length equals 15 residues. CDR3 nucleotides: TGTGCCAGTACCCTAACTAGCGGGACCACCGGGGAGCTGTTTTTT. Its protein is CASTLTSGTTGELFF.

This clonotype was observed at least ten times. This chain uses TRBV19 with TRBJ2-7, with no clear D. Germline CDR1 and CDR2: LNHDA and SQIVND (reference sequence). CDR3 length equals 17 residues. V lost 3 bases, J lost 0 bases, and 18 bases lay in between. The CDR3 is CASSIKGDFSSSYEQYF. CDR3 in DNA: TGTGCCAGTAGTATTAAGGGCGACTTTTCGAGCTCCTACGAGCAGTACTTC.

This clonotype was observed a handful of times. This chain joins TRBV28 and TRBJ2-3; the D is unclear. The CDR3 has 15 amino acids. Trimming took 10 bases from V and 2 from J, leaving 19 bases between them. CDR1 and CDR2 from the germline V gene are MDHEN and SYDVKM. DNA for the CDR3: TGTGCCACCGCTACCCCCGGCGGCATCACAGATACGCAGTATTTT. Protein sequence: CATATPGGITDTQYF. Drawing the rest from reference TRBV28 and TRBJ2-3, the complete variable domain is DVKVTQSSRYLVKRTGEKVFLECVQDMDHENMFWYRQDPGLGLRLIYFSYDVKMKEKGDIPEGYSVSREKKERFSLILESASTNQTSMYLCATATPGGITDTQYFGPGTRLTVL.

The chain uses TRBV4-1 and TRBJ2-3; 10 nucleotides agree with TRBD2. This CDR3 spans 17 amino acids. J gave up 5 bases and V 2 bases, and 10 bases lay outside the gene matches. Germline CDR1 and CDR2: MGHRA and YSYEKL. As DNA, the CDR3 is TGCGCCAGCAGCCAACCGTCTAGCGGGAGTATTGTAGATACGCAGTATTTT. It translates to CASSQPSSGSIVDTQYF.

This chain uses TRBV12-3 or TRBV12-4 with TRBJ2-7; 7 nucleotides match TRBD2. V dropped 7 bases and J dropped 2; count of bases not matched to a gene: 11. The CDR3 runs 15 residues. The CDR3 protein is CASMLSGALTYEQYF. The CDR3 DNA is TGTGCCAGCATGTTGAGCGGGGCTTTGACCTACGAGCAGTACTTC.

In this sample, this clonotype turned up many times. V is TRBV5-4 and J is TRBJ1-3, with 8 bases lining up with TRBD1. V shed 0 bases, J shed 0 bases, and the junction held 5 bases outside the gene matches. Germline V gene lookup returns CDR1 SGHNT and CDR2 YYREEE (reference sequence). The CDR3 loop spans 17 amino acids. The CDR3 bases are TGTGCCAGCAGCTTGGGGACAGGGTCAAACTCTGGAAACACCATATATTTT. This translates into CASSLGTGSNSGNTIYF.

The chain joins TRBV11-2 to TRBJ2-1; 11 nucleotides agree with TRBD2. Per germline, CDR1 SGHAT and CDR2 FQNNGV. V gave up 5 bases and J gave up 9 bases; unmatched junction bases: 15. This CDR3 has 17 residues. The CDR3 here is CASSRSRSSGRLSEQFF. The CDR3 coding sequence is TGTGCCAGCAGCCGAAGTAGGTCTAGCGGGAGGTTGAGTGAGCAGTTCTTC.

The chain carries TRBV5-4 and TRBJ2-7; no firm D call. With 0 bases removed from V and 2 bases from J, the gap between germline ends came to 9 bases. In germline, CDR1 is SGHNT, CDR2 YYREEE (reference sequence). CDR3 size: 14 residues. The CDR3 region is CASSLGHSTYEQYF. The CDR3 bases are TGTGCCAGCAGCTTGGGCCACAGTACCTACGAGCAGTACTTC.

This clonotype was counted at least ten times. The chain has TRBV7-6 and TRBJ2-3; D gene ambiguous. Germline loops: CDR1 SGHVS, CDR2 FNYEAQ. CDR3 length equals 13 residues. V was cut by 3 bases and J by 2 bases, with 6 bases left in between. CDR3 sequence (DNA): TGTGCCAGCAGCTTCGGCAACACAGATACGCAGTATTTT. Amino acid sequence: CASSFGNTDTQYF.

The chain employs TRBV10-3 and TRBJ1-1; maybe TRBD1 (6 bases). Per the germline V gene, CDR1 is ENHRY and CDR2 is SYGVKD. The CDR3 consists of 14 residues. V was clipped by 6 bases and J by 1 base, with 12 bases between them. The CDR3 loop reads CAIRDSLSNTEAFF. The CDR3 DNA reads TGTGCCATCAGGGACAGCCTTTCGAACACTGAAGCTTTCTTT.

This clonotype was seen a handful of times. The chain joins TRBV15 to TRBJ2-7; TRBD1 might be the D (5 bases). The CDR3 covers 14 residues. V was pared by 4 bases and J by 0 bases, with 10 bases between. Germline V gene sequence: CDR1 LNHNV, CDR2 YYDKDF (reference sequence). This CDR3 reads CATSNGRGSYEQYF. As DNA, the CDR3 is TGTGCCACCAGCAACGGAAGGGGCTCCTACGAGCAGTACTTC.

Comment on this clonotype: Relative to the germline gene, one junction end is altered; a read error may explain this. The CDR3 DNA sequence: TGTGCCGGCAGCCAAACGGTGGGGGGGGACCCAACTAATGAAAAACTGTTTTTT. It yields the protein CAGSQTVGGDPTNEKLFF. This chain connects TRBV3-1 to TRBJ1-4; D possibly corresponds to TRBD1 (5 bases). CDR3 size: 18 residues. Germline V gene data show CDR1 as LGHDT and CDR2 as YNNKEL (reference sequence).

This chain joins TRBV28 and TRBJ1-2; TRBD1 might be the D (6 bases). Trimming took 6 bases from V and 2 from J, leaving 13 bases between them. CDR3 length: 14 amino acids. Germline CDR1 and CDR2: MDHEN and SYDVKM. The CDR3 reads CASSSRGPNYGYTF. The DNA for the CDR3 is TGTGCCAGCAGCAGTCGGGGGCCCAACTATGGCTACACCTTC.

This clonotype has at least ten counts. Mismatch with germline at one junction end may stem from a read error. This rearrangement joins TRBV6-5 to TRBJ1-5; D gene ambiguous. CDR1 and CDR2 from the germline V gene are MNHEY and SVGAGI. This CDR3 contains 13 residues. CDR3 amino acids: CASSDSPSQPQHF. CDR3 in DNA: TGTGCCAGCAGTGACTCTCCCAGCCAGCCCCAGCATTTT.

This clonotype is termed medium-sized. The chain joins TRBV3-1 to TRBJ1-6; weak D call: TRBD1 (5 bases). Germline lookup yields CDR1 LGHDT and CDR2 YNNKEL (reference sequence). CDR3 length equals 14 residues. V lost 9 bases and J 2 bases, leaving 11 bases between the germline ends. CDR3 DNA: TGTGCCAGTCGATCGGGGGCCTATAATTCACCCCTCCACTTT. Amino acid sequence: CASRSGAYNSPLHF. The whole variable domain, filled in from reference TRBV3-1 and TRBJ1-6, reads DTAVSQTPKYLVTQMGNDKSIKCEQNLGHDTMYWYKQDSKKFLKIMFSYNNKELIINETVPNRFSPKSPDKAHLNLHINSLELGDSAVYFCASRSGAYNSPLHFGNGTRLTVT.

This clonotype was recorded many times. The chain couples TRBV28 to TRBJ2-7; D unclear. Germline CDR1 reads MDHEN; CDR2 reads SYDVKM. V was shortened by 2 bases and J by 7 bases, with 9 bases between the two germline ends. CDR3 length: 12 amino acids. This CDR3 reads CASSLRKREQYF. The DNA of the CDR3 is TGTGCCAGCAGTTTAAGGAAAAGGGAGCAGTACTTC. Full variable domain (rest looked up from reference TRBV28 and TRBJ2-7): DVKVTQSSRYLVKRTGEKVFLECVQDMDHENMFWYRQDPGLGLRLIYFSYDVKMKEKGDIPEGYSVSREKKERFSLILESASTNQTSMYLCASSLRKREQYFGPGTRLTVT.

This clonotype was counted at least ten times. The chain couples TRBV5-1 to TRBJ2-1; the D gene could be TRBD1 or TRBD2 (5 bases each). The CDR3 consists of 14 residues. The ends were cut back, 0 bases at V and 10 bases at J, with 14 bases in the middle. Germline V lookup: CDR1 SGHRS, CDR2 YFSETQ. As DNA, the CDR3 is TGCGCCAGCAGCTTGGATGATCAGGGACGCGAGCAGTTCTTC. Its protein is CASSLDDQGREQFF.

This clonotype was seen ten or more times. J is TRBJ1-2 and V is TRBV28; TRBD1 matches 7 bases. Trimming took 6 bases from V and 3 from J; bases not matched to a gene: 7. The CDR3 is 14 residues long. CDR1 MDHEN and CDR2 SYDVKM come from the germline V gene. This chain's CDR3 is CASRQGGIYYGYTF. The CDR3, as DNA: TGTGCCAGCAGGCAGGGGGGAATTTACTATGGCTACACCTTC.